A selection of T cell receptor beta chains follows, all from one sample in a study of tumor-infiltrating lymphocytes in oesophageal squamous cell carcinoma. MiXCR, run by TCRdb on the PCR reads, gives a single entry per CDR3 protein. The data show about 10,000 distinct CDR3 sequences, approximately 60% seen once. The sample comprised esophageal tumor tissue. The receptors were gathered from a male donor with esophageal squamous cell carcinoma. Each CDR3 is given with its conserved first and last residue. A D gene is named only where the DNA matches it firmly. Part of the rows lack a size; the others show once, few, many or a class for expanded clones.

clone_size	v_call	d_call	j_call	cdr3_nt	cdr3_aa
few	TRBV7-6	.	TRBJ2-7	TGTGCCAGCAGCTTAAGCTGGAGGAGCTCCTACGAGCAGTACTTC	CASSLSWRSSYEQYF
medium-sized	TRBV12-3/TRBV12-4	.	TRBJ1-1	TGTGCCAGCAGCCAGACACAGGGAGAAAACACTGAAGCTTTCTTT	CASSQTQGENTEAFF
.	TRBV7-8	.	TRBJ2-2	TGTGCCAGCTGTCTTGAGACGGTTGACACCGGGGAGCTGTTTTTT	CASCLETVDTGELFF
.	TRBV7-2	.	TRBJ2-7	TGTGCCAGCAGCTTACTCCGAGACTACGAGCAGTACTTC	CASSLLRDYEQYF
medium-sized	TRBV28	.	TRBJ2-1	TGTGCCAGCAGTTTCCGGCAGGGTGGCTACAATGAGCAGTTCTTC	CASSFRQGGYNEQFF
large	TRBV6-1	.	TRBJ2-3	TGTGCCAGCAGCTCCCCGTCAGATACGCAGTATTTT	CASSSPSDTQYF
.	TRBV9	TRBD2	TRBJ2-3	TGTGCCAGCAGCGGACCACTAGCGGGAGGATTTGCAGGCACAGATACGCAGTATTTT	CASSGPLAGGFAGTDTQYF
few	TRBV7-2	.	TRBJ2-3	TGTGCCAGCAGCTTAGGGAGAACAGATACGCAGTATTTT	CASSLGRTDTQYF
few	TRBV7-9	TRBD2	TRBJ2-1	TGTGCCAGCAGCCCCAGGACTAGCTTGAATGAGCAGTTCTTC	CASSPRTSLNEQFF
.	TRBV7-6	.	TRBJ2-3	TGTGCCAGCAGTCATTCCTCAGGGCGACTTGTTCGTCGTGAGTATTTT	CASSHSSGRLVRREYF
few	TRBV7-9	.	TRBJ2-2	TGTGCCAGCAGCCCTCGGGGGTCCTTCACCGGGGAGCTGTTTTTT	CASSPRGSFTGELFF
.	TRBV7-2	.	TRBJ2-3	TGTGCCAGCAGCTTAGCGCGGGCAGATACGCAGTATTTT	CASSLARADTQYF
many	TRBV5-1	.	TRBJ1-2	TGCGCCAGCAGCGCGGGACACGGGGCCTTGGAGGGCTACACCTTC	CASSAGHGALEGYTF
.	TRBV12-3/TRBV12-4	TRBD1	TRBJ1-1	TGTGCCAGCAGAAAAGGACAGGGACTATCTGAAGCTTTCTTT	CASRKGQGLSEAFF
few	TRBV7-2	.	TRBJ2-7	TGTGCCAGCAGCCGTCAGCGGAACGAGCAGTACTTC	CASSRQRNEQYF
.	TRBV6-2/TRBV6-3	.	TRBJ2-7	TGTGCCAGCAGTTACGTCATCGAGCAGTACTTC	CASSYVIEQYF
.	TRBV6-5	.	TRBJ2-1	TGTGCCAGCAGTGAAGGCTACAATGAGCAGTTCTTC	CASSEGYNEQFF
.	TRBV10-2	TRBD1	TRBJ2-2	TGCGCCAGCGCCAGGGGGCAGGACACCGGGGAGCTGTTTTTT	CASARGQDTGELFF
.	TRBV12-3/TRBV12-4	.	TRBJ2-7	TGTGCCAGCAGTGATGAGACTTCCTACGAGCAGTACTTC	CASSDETSYEQYF
medium-sized	TRBV7-8	.	TRBJ1-1	TGTGCCAGCAGCTTAGTTGGGATAATGAACACTGAAGCTTTCTTT	CASSLVGIMNTEAFF
.	TRBV6-2/TRBV6-3	.	TRBJ2-3	TGTGCCAGCAGCCTGTCCACAGGGGGGGGCACAGATACGCAGTATTTT	CASSLSTGGGTDTQYF
.	TRBV7-2	TRBD2	TRBJ2-7	TGTGCCAGCAGCTATCGTAGCGGGGCGGCCTTTTACGAGCAGTACTTC	CASSYRSGAAFYEQYF
.	TRBV28	.	TRBJ2-6	TGTGCCAGCAGTTCTCTGGGGGGGGCCAACGTCCTGACTTTC	CASSSLGGANVLTF
.	TRBV12-5	TRBD1	TRBJ2-7	TGTGCTAGTGGGGGGACAGGGGGCACAGATACGCAGTACTTC	CASGGTGGTDTQYF
medium-sized	TRBV12-3/TRBV12-4	.	TRBJ2-1	TGTGCCAGCAGCCATTACAATGAGCAGTTCTTC	CASSHYNEQFF
few	TRBV7-2	TRBD1	TRBJ2-1	TGTGCCAGCAGATGGACAGGCCTCAATTCACCCCTCCACTTC	CASRWTGLNSPLHF
many	TRBV7-9	.	TRBJ2-7	TGTGCCAGCAGCTCCCGGGAGCGCTCCTACGAGCAGTACTTC	CASSSRERSYEQYF
few	TRBV7-2	TRBD2	TRBJ2-3	TGTGCCAGCAGCTTAGTTGGAGCGGGAGGGCCGATGGATACGCAGTATTTT	CASSLVGAGGPMDTQYF
medium-sized	TRBV7-2	.	TRBJ1-2	TGTGCCAGCAGCTTAACGAGGGGTAGTGGCTACACCTTC	CASSLTRGSGYTF
.	TRBV19	.	TRBJ2-3	TGTGCCAGTACAGGGATAGGGGGCACAGATACGCAGTATTTT	CASTGIGGTDTQYF
.	TRBV7-6	TRBD2	TRBJ2-5	TGTGCCAGCAGCTTAGGGACTAGCGGCTCCTACAATGAGCAGTACTTC	CASSLGTSGSYNEQYF
.	TRBV7-2	.	TRBJ2-1	TGTGCCAGCTCCCGGGAGATTTCCTACAATGAGCAGTTCTTC	CASSREISYNEQFF
.	TRBV20-1	.	TRBJ2-5	TGCAGTGTCGGATCACCCATGGCAGGGTCTGGTGAGACCCAGTACTTC	CSVGSPMAGSGETQYF
medium-sized	TRBV10-2	TRBD1	TRBJ2-1	TGCGCCAGCTGGACAGGCCCCTACAATGAGCAGTTCTTC	CASWTGPYNEQFF
once	TRBV7-2	.	TRBJ2-7	TGTGCCAGCAGTTTTGACGGGAGACGCGAGCAGTACTTC	CASSFDGRREQYF
.	TRBV6-1	.	TRBJ2-1	TGTGCCAGCAGGCGGGGTGGATACAATGAGCAGTTCTTC	CASRRGGYNEQFF
few	TRBV6-2/TRBV6-3	TRBD2	TRBJ2-1	TGTGCCAGCAGTCCGCTACGAAGCGGGAGCAATGAGCAGTTCTTC	CASSPLRSGSNEQFF
.	TRBV7-4	.	TRBJ2-1	TGTGCCAGCAGGCCGGGGCCACATGAGCAGTTCTTC	CASRPGPHEQFF
.	TRBV7-3	.	TRBJ2-7	TGTGCCACCTCCCGAAAGGGAGCCTACAATGAGCAGTACTTC	CATSRKGAYNEQYF
.	TRBV7-6	TRBD1	TRBJ2-1	TGTGCCAGCAGCCCAACCCGGGACAGGGTGGGTGAGCAGTTCTTC	CASSPTRDRVGEQFF
medium-sized	TRBV7-2	.	TRBJ1-6	TGTGCCAGCAGCTTAGCGGGAGGGTCCGCCTGGATTTCACCCCTCCACTTT	CASSLAGGSAWISPLHF
.	TRBV7-3	TRBD1	TRBJ2-1	TGTGCCAGCAGCTTACCTGGGACAGATCAGTTCTTC	CASSLPGTDQFF
.	TRBV7-2	TRBD2	TRBJ2-5	TGTGCCAGCAGCTTGTGGCTAGCGGGAGAAGAGACCCAGTACTTC	CASSLWLAGEETQYF
.	TRBV7-2	.	TRBJ2-4	TGTGCCAGCAGCTCACTGGACGTAAGTTGGCACATTCAGTACTTC	CASSSLDVSWHIQYF
.	TRBV12-3/TRBV12-4	.	TRBJ2-1	TGTGCCAGCAGTTTGGTTCAGGGCGTTTCCTACGAGCAGTTCTTC	CASSLVQGVSYEQFF
.	TRBV6-6	.	TRBJ1-1	TGTGCCAGCACGACAGGTCCGCCTGTGTCTTTCTTT	CASTTGPPVSFF
many	TRBV4-1	TRBD1	TRBJ1-2	TGCGCCAGCAGCCAAGCGGGACAGGGTTATTCTTTGCGTGGCTACACCTTC	CASSQAGQGYSLRGYTF
few	TRBV11-2	.	TRBJ2-7	TGTGCCAGCAGCAACGCCTTCAGGGTCCTAGTCACCTACGAGCAGTACTTC	CASSNAFRVLVTYEQYF
.	TRBV19	TRBD1	TRBJ1-5	TGTGCCAGTAGTGCTAGGGGGGGACAGGGGGCTCAGCCCCAGCATTTT	CASSARGGQGAQPQHF
.	TRBV7-2	.	TRBJ2-5	TGTGCCAGCATCGATTCTACTACGGCCCAAGAGACCCAGTACTTC	CASIDSTTAQETQYF
.	TRBV6-1	TRBD1	TRBJ1-5	TGTGCCAGCAATGACAGGGGTAGCAATCAGCCCCAGCATTTT	CASNDRGSNQPQHF
.	TRBV28	.	TRBJ1-2	TGTGCCAGCAGGCCTGTAGGGTATGGCTACACCTTC	CASRPVGYGYTF
.	TRBV7-2	TRBD2	TRBJ2-7	TGTGCCAGCAGCTTAACAGCGGGAGGGCGGGAGCAGTACTTC	CASSLTAGGREQYF
few	TRBV28	.	TRBJ2-1	TGTGCCAGCAGTTTAGGAGGGAGCACCTACAATGAGCAGTTCTTC	CASSLGGSTYNEQFF
medium-sized	TRBV27	.	TRBJ2-1	TGTGCCAGCAGTTTGATCGGCGGGTCCTACAATGAGCAGTTCTTC	CASSLIGGSYNEQFF
.	TRBV6-6	TRBD2	TRBJ2-1	TGTGCCAGCAGACCACGGACTAGCGGGAGAGGAAATGAGCAGTTCTTC	CASRPRTSGRGNEQFF
.	TRBV10-1	.	TRBJ2-3	TGCGCCAGCAGCGACCCACAGGGAACGCAGTATTTT	CASSDPQGTQYF